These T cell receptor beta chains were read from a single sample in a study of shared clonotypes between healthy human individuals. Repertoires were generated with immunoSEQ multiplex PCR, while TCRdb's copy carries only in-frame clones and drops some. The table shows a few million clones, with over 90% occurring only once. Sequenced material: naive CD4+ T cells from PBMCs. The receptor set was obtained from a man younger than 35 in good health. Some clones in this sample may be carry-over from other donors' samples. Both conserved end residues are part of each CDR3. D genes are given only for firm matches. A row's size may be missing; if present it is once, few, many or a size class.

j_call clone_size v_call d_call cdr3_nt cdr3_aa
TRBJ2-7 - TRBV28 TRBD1 TGTGCCAGCAGTCCCGGGACAGGGGCCTCCTACGAGCAGTACTTC CASSPGTGASYEQYF
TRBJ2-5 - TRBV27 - TGTGCCAGCAGTTACGGGGGAACAGACCAAGAGACCCAGTACTTC CASSYGGTDQETQYF
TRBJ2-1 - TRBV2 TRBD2 TGTGCCAGCAGTCACCCGTGGACTAGCGGGAGGGCCAATGAGCAGTTCTTC CASSHPWTSGRANEQFF
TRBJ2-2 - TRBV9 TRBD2 TGTGCCAGCAGCGTAGAACTAGCGGGAGCCGGGGAGCTGTTTTTT CASSVELAGAGELFF
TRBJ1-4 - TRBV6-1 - TGTGCCAGCGGGACCTCTCCAGGGGAAAAACTGTTTTTT CASGTSPGEKLFF
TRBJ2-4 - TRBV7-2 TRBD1 TGTGCCAGCAGCTCTCGCCGGGACAGGGGAGTACACATTCAGTACTTC CASSSRRDRGVHIQYF
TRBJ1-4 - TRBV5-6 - TGTGCCAGCAGCTTGGGGCAGAATAATGAAAAACTGTTTTTT CASSLGQNNEKLFF
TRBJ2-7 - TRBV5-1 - TGCGCCAGCAGCTTGACACAAGACTACGAGCAGTACTTC CASSLTQDYEQYF
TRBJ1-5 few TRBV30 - TGTGCCTGGAGTTCCCGCGCAGGGAATCAGCCCCAGCATTTT CAWSSRAGNQPQHF
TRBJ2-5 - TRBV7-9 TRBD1 TGTGCCAGCAGCTTTATGCGACAGGGTAGGGAGACCCAGTACTTC CASSFMRQGRETQYF
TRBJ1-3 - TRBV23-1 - TGCGCCAGCAGGGACAGCCCCTTGGGAAACACCATATATTTT CASRDSPLGNTIYF
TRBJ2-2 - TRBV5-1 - TGCGCCAGCAGCGCGCAAGGGTCGGACACCGGGGAGCTGTTTTTT CASSAQGSDTGELFF
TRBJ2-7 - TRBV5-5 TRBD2 TGTGCCAGCAGGGAGGGACTAGCGGGTCCCTACGAGCAGTACTTC CASREGLAGPYEQYF
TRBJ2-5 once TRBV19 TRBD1 TGTGCCAGTACCAAAACCATGGGACAGGGTTTCTTGGAGACCCAGTACTTC CASTKTMGQGFLETQYF
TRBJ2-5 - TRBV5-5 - TGTGCCAGCAGTTCGACCGGTAGAGGGGGTCCAGAGACCCAGTACTTC CASSSTGRGGPETQYF
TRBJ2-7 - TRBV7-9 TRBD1 TGTGCCAGCAGCTCACCAAGACAGGGGGATCGTCTCGAGCAGTACTTC CASSSPRQGDRLEQYF
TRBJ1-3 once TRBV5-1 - TGCGCCAGCAGCTTGGAAGGGCTTTGGGGGAACACCATATATTTT CASSLEGLWGNTIYF
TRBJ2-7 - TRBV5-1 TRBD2 TGCGCCAGCAGGGTTAGGACTAGCGGGGCCTACGAGCAGTACTTC CASRVRTSGAYEQYF
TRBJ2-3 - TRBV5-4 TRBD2 TGTGCCAGCAGTTCTAACGGGGGGGCGTGGAGCACAGATACGCAGTATTTT CASSSNGGAWSTDTQYF
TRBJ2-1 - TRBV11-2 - TGTGCCAGCAGCTTAGCGAGGGGAGTCTACAATGAGCAGTTCTTC CASSLARGVYNEQFF
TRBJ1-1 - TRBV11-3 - TGTGCCAGCAGTCCCGCTCGACAAGGTCGAGCTTTCTTT CASSPARQGRAFF
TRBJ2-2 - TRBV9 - TGTGCCAGCAGCGTAGACCCGAACACCGGGGAGCTGTTTTTT CASSVDPNTGELFF
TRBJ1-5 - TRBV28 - TGTGCCAGCACACAGGGAGACCAGCCCCAGCATTTT CASTQGDQPQHF
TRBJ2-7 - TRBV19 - TGTGCCCGTCGAAACGGGCCCAGGTGTTCCTACGAGCAGTACTTC CARRNGPRCSYEQYF
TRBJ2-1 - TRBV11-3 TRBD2 TGTGCCAGCAGCTCTAGCGGGACCTCCTACAATGAGCAGTTCTTC CASSSSGTSYNEQFF
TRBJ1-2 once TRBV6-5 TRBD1 TGTGCCAGCAGTTCCGGACAGGGGTTTCGGTATGGCTACACCTTC CASSSGQGFRYGYTF
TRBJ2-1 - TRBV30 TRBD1 TGTGCCTGGAGTGAAACCGGGACAGGGGGGTACAATGAGCAGTTCTTC CAWSETGTGGYNEQFF
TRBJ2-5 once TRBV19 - TGTGCCAGTACCGTGGGAGCAGGGTTGGAGACCCAGTACTTC CASTVGAGLETQYF
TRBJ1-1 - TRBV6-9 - TGTGCCAGCAGTCCGAGACCCACGGGGGGCACTGAAGCTTTCTTT CASSPRPTGGTEAFF
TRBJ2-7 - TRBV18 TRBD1 TGTGCCAGCTCACCCGGGACAGGGGCTTACGAGCAGTACTTC CASSPGTGAYEQYF
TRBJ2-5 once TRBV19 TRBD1 TGTGCCACCTCCAAGTACACCAAAGACAGGGCCTTTGAGACCCAGTACTTC CATSKYTKDRAFETQYF
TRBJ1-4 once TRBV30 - TGTGCCTGGAGTGTCGGGACTTATTTCCGGCGGGAAAAACTGTTTTTT CAWSVGTYFRREKLFF
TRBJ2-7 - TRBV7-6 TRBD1 TGTGCCAGCAGCTTAGACGCATACTCAGGACAGGACTACGAGCAGTACTTC CASSLDAYSGQDYEQYF
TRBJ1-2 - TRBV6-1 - TGTGCCAGCAGTGATTCGACAGGCAACTATGGCTACACCTTC CASSDSTGNYGYTF
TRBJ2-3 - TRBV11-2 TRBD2 TGTGCCAGCAGCTTCGCGGGAGTTTCTACAGATACGCAGTATTTT CASSFAGVSTDTQYF
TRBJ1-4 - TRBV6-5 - TGTGCCAGCGGCTTGCGAGGGTTGGGGGAAAAACTGTTTTTT CASGLRGLGEKLFF
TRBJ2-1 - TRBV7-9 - TGTGCCAGCAGCTTAGCGCAAGGGAATGCCAATGAGCAGTTCTTC CASSLAQGNANEQFF
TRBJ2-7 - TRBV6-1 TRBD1 TGTGCCAGCAGCCAGGGACAGGTCCTCTCCTACGAGCAGTACTTC CASSQGQVLSYEQYF
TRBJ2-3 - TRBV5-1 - TGCGCCAGCAGCTTGGTCGGGCCGGGAGATACGCAGTATTTT CASSLVGPGDTQYF
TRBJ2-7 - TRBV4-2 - TGTGCCAGCAGCCGACGGGGCGACTCCTACGAGCAGTACTTC CASSRRGDSYEQYF
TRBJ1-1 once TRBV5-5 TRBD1 TGTGCCAGCAGCTCCCAAAGGACAGGGTATGCTGAAGCTTTCTTT CASSSQRTGYAEAFF